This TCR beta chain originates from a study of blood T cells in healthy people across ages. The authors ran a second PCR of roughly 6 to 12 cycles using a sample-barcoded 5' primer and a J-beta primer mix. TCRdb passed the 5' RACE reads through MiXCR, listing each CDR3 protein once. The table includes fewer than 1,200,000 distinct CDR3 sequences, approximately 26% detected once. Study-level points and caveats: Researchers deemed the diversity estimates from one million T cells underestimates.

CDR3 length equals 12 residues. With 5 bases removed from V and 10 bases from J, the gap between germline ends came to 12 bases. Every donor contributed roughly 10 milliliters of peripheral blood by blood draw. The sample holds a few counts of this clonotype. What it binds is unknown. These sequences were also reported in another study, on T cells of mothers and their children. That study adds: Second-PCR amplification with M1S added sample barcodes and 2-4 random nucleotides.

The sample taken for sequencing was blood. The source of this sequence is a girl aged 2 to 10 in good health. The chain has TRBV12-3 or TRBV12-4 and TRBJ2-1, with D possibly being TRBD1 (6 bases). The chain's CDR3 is CASSHIDREQFF. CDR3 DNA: TGTGCCAGCAGTCATATCGACAGGGAGCAGTTCTTC.